These 5 T cell receptor beta chains were sequenced from one sample in a study of blood T cell repertoires in COVID-19. Data came from immunoSEQ multiplex PCR; TCRdb stores just in-frame clones and leaves some out. The sample lists 100,000 to 150,000 clones; approximately 74% were seen once. The sequencing input was peripheral blood. The receptors shown here come from a man in his 60s with acute or convalescent COVID-19.

The chain is built from TRBV6-4 and TRBJ2-7; tentative D call: TRBD2 (6 bases). CDR1 and CDR2 (germline): MRHNA, SNTAGT. V lost 8 bases and J 3 bases, leaving 14 bases between the germline ends. The CDR3 extends over 13 amino acids. CDR3 DNA sequence: TGTGCCAGCCTCCATGGGACTGGCTACGAGCAGTACTTC. Encoded protein: CASLHGTGYEQYF.

J is TRBJ1-1 and V is TRBV19, with 7 positions matching TRBD1. CDR1 LNHDA and CDR2 SQIVND come from the germline V gene (reference sequence). The CDR3 runs to 12 residues. Trimming removed 4 bases from V and 8 bases from J; junction bases left unmatched: 4. As DNA, the CDR3 is TGTGCCAGTAGTACGATACAGGGGGAAGCTTTCTTT. This gives the protein CASSTIQGEAFF.

This clone appeared a few times. The chain links TRBV12-2 to TRBJ2-1; TRBD2, the table's D call, was not compared with the DNA. TRBV12-2 is an annotated pseudogene. CDR3 size: 20 residues. In nucleotides, the CDR3 is TGTGCAAGTCGCTTACCGACTAGCGGGAGGGCCTATTCAGAAGACAATGAGCAGTTCTTC. It translates to CASRLPTSGRAYSEDNEQFF.

The chain employs TRBV19 and TRBJ2-1, with 7 positions matching TRBD2. The germline gives CDR1 LNHDA, CDR2 SQIVND (reference sequence). Unmatched junction bases numbered 8, after V lost 1 base and J lost 5 bases. This CDR3 has 16 residues. CDR3 residues: CASSIGASGKNNEQFF. The CDR3, as DNA: TGTGCCAGTAGTATAGGGGCTAGCGGTAAAAACAATGAGCAGTTCTTC.

For the CDR3, the DNA is TGTGCCAGTATGCCACTAGCGGGGGGGCCGGAAGATACGCAGTATTTT. This translates into CASMPLAGGPEDTQYF. The chain combines TRBV19 with TRBJ2-3; 13 nucleotides align to TRBD2. The V gene's germline CDR1 is LNHDA and CDR2 SQIVND (reference sequence). This CDR3 spans 16 amino acids. The trim removed 7 bases at V and 5 bases at J, leaving 9 bases unmatched.